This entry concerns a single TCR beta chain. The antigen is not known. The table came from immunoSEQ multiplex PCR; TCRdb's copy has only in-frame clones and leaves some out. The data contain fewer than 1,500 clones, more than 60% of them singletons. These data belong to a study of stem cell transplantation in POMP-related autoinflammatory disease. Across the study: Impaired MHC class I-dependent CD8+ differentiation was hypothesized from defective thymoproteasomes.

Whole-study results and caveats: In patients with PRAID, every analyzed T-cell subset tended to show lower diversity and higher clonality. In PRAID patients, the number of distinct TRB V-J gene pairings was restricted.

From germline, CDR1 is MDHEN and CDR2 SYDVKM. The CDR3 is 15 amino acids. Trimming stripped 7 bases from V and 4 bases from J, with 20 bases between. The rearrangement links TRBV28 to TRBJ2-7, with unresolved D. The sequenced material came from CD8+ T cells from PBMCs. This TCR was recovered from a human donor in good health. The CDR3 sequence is CASNTPEMGIYEQYF. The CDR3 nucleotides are TGTGCCAGCAACACCCCCGAGATGGGGATATACGAGCAGTACTTC.